The rows below give T cell receptor beta chains drawn from one sample of a study of blood T cells in healthy people across ages. Each CDR3 protein gets one entry after TCRdb re-called the 5' RACE reads with MiXCR. The table has roughly 1,500,000 distinct CDR3 sequences, approximately 40% seen once. Sample: blood. Receptor source: a woman aged 18-29 years in good health. Both conserved end residues are part of each CDR3. Fields, in order: D gene, V gene, J gene, clone size, CDR3 DNA, CDR3 protein. D genes are given only for firm matches. Clone size is shown for a subset of rows, as once, few, many or a class of expanded clone.

.	TRBV20-1	TRBJ1-2	.	TGCAGTGCTGACTGGAACAGGGCCATCTATGGCTACACCTTC	CSADWNRAIYGYTF
TRBD1	TRBV12-3/TRBV12-4	TRBJ2-1	.	TGTGCCAGCAGACCGGGACAGGGGAAATATGAGCAGTTCTTC	CASRPGQGKYEQFF
TRBD1	TRBV20-1	TRBJ2-3	.	TGCAGTGCTAGTAATGGACAGGGGTCCCTTTCTTCCACAGAGACGCAGTATTTT	CSASNGQGSLSSTETQYF
.	TRBV6-4	TRBJ2-1	.	TGTGCCAGCAGTGAGATGCGAGGGGGGCCCTCCTACAATGAGCAGTTCTTC	CASSEMRGGPSYNEQFF
.	TRBV9	TRBJ1-5	.	TGTGCCAGCAGCGTAGGTCAGGGTGATGGCAATCAGCCCCAGCATTTT	CASSVGQGDGNQPQHF
.	TRBV18	TRBJ1-6	.	TGTGCCAGCTCACCCGAGTTCCGGAATTCACCCCTCCACTTT	CASSPEFRNSPLHF
TRBD1	TRBV10-2	TRBJ2-3	.	TGCGCCAGCGGAAGGGGGCGGGCAGATACGCAGTATTTT	CASGRGRADTQYF
.	TRBV10-3	TRBJ1-1	.	TGTGCCATCAGCCCCAGTGACAGGAACACTGAAGCTTTCTTT	CAISPSDRNTEAFF
.	TRBV7-3	TRBJ2-6	.	TGTGCCAGCAGCTTGACGTCTTCGGGCAGCTCTGGGGCCAACGTCCTGACTTTC	CASSLTSSGSSGANVLTF
.	TRBV9	TRBJ2-3	.	TGTGCCAGCAGCGTGCCGCACCCGTCCACAGATACGCAGTATTTT	CASSVPHPSTDTQYF
.	TRBV20-1	TRBJ2-3	many	TGCAGTGCTAGAGATGTGGCGGGAACTAGCACAGATACGCAGTATTTT	CSARDVAGTSTDTQYF
.	TRBV24-1	TRBJ2-3	few	TGTGCCACCAGTGGGGGTTGGAGCACAGATACGCAGTATTTT	CATSGGWSTDTQYF
.	TRBV29-1	TRBJ2-1	.	TGCAGCGTTTTAGGGGACTCCAGCTCCTACAATGAGCAGTTCTTC	CSVLGDSSSYNEQFF
.	TRBV5-1	TRBJ2-4	.	TGCGCCAGCAGCTTGACCGGGACGGCCCTAGCCAAAAACATTCAGTACTTC	CASSLTGTALAKNIQYF
.	TRBV7-9	TRBJ1-4	few	TGTGCCAGCAGCTTATATAGTAATGAAAAACTGTTTTTT	CASSLYSNEKLFF
.	TRBV3-1	TRBJ2-1	.	TGTGCGAGTGGCCTCGGGAGGCAGTTCTTC	CASGLGRQFF
TRBD2	TRBV20-1	TRBJ2-5	.	TGCAGCGCTATTAGCGGGGGGACCTACAATGAGCAGTACTTC	CSAISGGTYNEQYF
TRBD2	TRBV6-4	TRBJ2-1	.	TGTGCCAGCAGTGACACAGGACTAGCGGGTTCCTACAATGAGCAGTTCTTC	CASSDTGLAGSYNEQFF
TRBD1	TRBV20-1	TRBJ2-3	few	TGCAGTGAGACAGGGTTGGGCACAGATACGCAGTATTTT	CSETGLGTDTQYF
.	TRBV6-5	TRBJ2-1	few	TGTGCCAGCAGTTCTAGTTTTAATGAGCAGTTCTTC	CASSSSFNEQFF
TRBD1	TRBV5-1	TRBJ2-3	few	TGCGCCAGCAGCGCAGGGGGCGTAGATACGCAGTATTTT	CASSAGGVDTQYF
.	TRBV29-1	TRBJ2-4	many	TGCAGCGTGCTAACCTGGGAAACCGGAGCCAAAAACATTCAGTACTTC	CSVLTWETGAKNIQYF
TRBD1	TRBV20-1	TRBJ2-3	few	TGCAGTGCTAGCCCGACGACACCGGGACAGAACACAGATACGCAGTATTTT	CSASPTTPGQNTDTQYF
.	TRBV28	TRBJ1-2	.	TGTGCCAGCAGCTCTGCGGCCCCGGGTCGGAATGGCTACACCTTC	CASSSAAPGRNGYTF
TRBD2	TRBV11-2	TRBJ2-7	.	TGTGCCAGCAGCGGCCGGACTAGCGGGGCCTACAATGAGCAGTACTTC	CASSGRTSGAYNEQYF
TRBD1	TRBV6-5	TRBJ1-4	.	TGTGCCAGCAGTTACCAGGGACAGTGGGGGCTCACTAATGAAAAACTGTTTTTT	CASSYQGQWGLTNEKLFF
TRBD2	TRBV11-2	TRBJ2-3	few	TGTGCCAGCAGCCCCCGACTAGCGAGCACAGATACGCAGTATTTT	CASSPRLASTDTQYF
TRBD1	TRBV5-1	TRBJ2-1	.	TGCGCCAGCAGCGCCGGGACAGGGGGCCCGGGGTACAATGAGCAGTTCTTC	CASSAGTGGPGYNEQFF
.	TRBV29-1	TRBJ1-2	.	TGCAGCGTTGTATCGGTCCGCTGGCGGGACTATGGCTACACCTTC	CSVVSVRWRDYGYTF
TRBD1	TRBV4-1	TRBJ2-7	.	TGCGCCAGCAGCCAAGAGGGGACAGGGATCAATGAGCAGTACTTC	CASSQEGTGINEQYF
.	TRBV20-1	TRBJ2-7	.	TGCAGTGCTAACACCGGGGGAGCCTACGAGCAGTACTTC	CSANTGGAYEQYF
.	TRBV20-1	TRBJ2-5	.	TGCAGTGCTAGAGACCCGACATATACCCAAGAGACCCAGTACTTC	CSARDPTYTQETQYF
TRBD1	TRBV11-2	TRBJ2-7	.	TGTGCCAGCAGCCCACCGGACAGGCCCTCCGAGCAGTACTTC	CASSPPDRPSEQYF
.	TRBV10-3	TRBJ1-1	.	TGTGCCATCACGGAGGGGAGCACTGAAGCTTTCTTT	CAITEGSTEAFF
TRBD2	TRBV27	TRBJ2-7	few	TGTGCCAGCAGTTTAGAAGCGGGACTACCGACCTACGAGCAGTACTTC	CASSLEAGLPTYEQYF
.	TRBV29-1	TRBJ2-7	.	TGCAGCGTCCGATCAGGGGGGTCCTACGAGCAGTACTTC	CSVRSGGSYEQYF
.	TRBV2	TRBJ2-3	many	TGTGCCAGCAGGGAAGGAGATACGCAGTATTTT	CASREGDTQYF
TRBD1	TRBV27	TRBJ1-3	few	TGTGCCAGCAGTCCCGGGACAGGGTTCGGAAACACCATATATTTT	CASSPGTGFGNTIYF
.	TRBV10-3	TRBJ2-1	.	TGTGCCATCAGGGAGTCGGGTAAAAGGGGTAGAGAGCAGTTCTTC	CAIRESGKRGREQFF
TRBD1	TRBV27	TRBJ1-2	.	TGTGCCAGCAGACAGACAGGGATACACTATGGCTACACCTTC	CASRQTGIHYGYTF
.	TRBV6-5	TRBJ2-5	.	TGTGCCAGCAGTTACTCGATGGGTGGGGGAGTGGTGGTCGATGAGCAGTACTTC	CASSYSMGGGVVVDEQYF
.	TRBV6-5	TRBJ1-2	.	TGTGCCAGCAGTTACGCGGGACGGACCTCCTATGGCTACACCTTC	CASSYAGRTSYGYTF
.	TRBV6-5	TRBJ2-2	.	TGTGCCAGCAGTTACTCGGTTCTAGCTGTCACCGGGGAGCTGTTTTTT	CASSYSVLAVTGELFF
.	TRBV2	TRBJ2-1	.	TGTGCCCCCCGGGGGAGAACGCACGATGAGCAGTTCTTC	CAPRGRTHDEQFF
TRBD1	TRBV30	TRBJ1-1	.	TGTGCCCTCGAGACAGGGTTCACTGAAGCTTTCTTT	CALETGFTEAFF
.	TRBV3-1	TRBJ2-4	.	TGTGCCAGCAGCCAACCCTTTAAAAAAAACATTCAGTACTTC	CASSQPFKKNIQYF